The clone carrying this TCR beta chain has a count of ten or more. As yet, its antigen is unknown. With V trimmed by 6 bases and J by 2 bases, 8 bases remained unmatched. CDR3 length: 15 amino acids. CDR1 and CDR2 (germline): MNHEY, SVGAGI. This sample was taken from a study of T-cell memory formation after mild COVID-19. General observations from the study: Among clones contracting day 15 to 85, CD4/CD8 was balanced, whereas later expanders leaned CD4+.

cDNA libraries for TCR alpha and TCR beta, carrying sample barcodes and UMIs, came from 5'RACE with constant-segment primers. TCRdb passed the 5' RACE reads through MiXCR, listing each CDR3 protein once. The sample lists 120,000 or so distinct CDR3 sequences, about 17% seen once, with roughly 5.3% in the top ten. Sequenced input: PBMCs or a T cell subset sorted from them (not recorded which). The clonotype originates from a man between 18 and 35 years old who had mild COVID-19 (a few samples of this study predate the infection). Cell type and time point are not known. The V and J genes are TRBV6-5 and TRBJ2-5; TRBD1 matches 8 bases. DNA for the CDR3: TGTGCCAGCAGCCGTCGCGGGACAGGACAAGAGACCCAGTACTTC. As protein: CASSRRGTGQETQYF.